A single sample is the source of the 10 T cell receptor beta chains below, sequenced in a study of graft-versus-host responses after intestinal transplantation. Their antigens are not known. The assay was immunoSEQ multiplex PCR, and TCRdb's table has in-frame clones only and misses some. The table includes around 50,000 clones, about four fifths detected once. This specimen was unstimulated CD4+ T cells sorted from spleen or lymph node cells, taken before transplant. These receptors all stem from a human donor who was the organ donor for an intestinal transplant.

The J gene is TRBJ2-3, the V gene TRBV27; tentative D call: TRBD2 (6 bases). Deletions cut 1 base from V and 6 bases from J, with 23 bases between. This CDR3 comprises 18 residues. Germline loops: CDR1 MNHEY, CDR2 SMNVEV (reference sequence). The chain's CDR3 is CASSLLGGSPTQSDTQYF. CDR3 sequence (DNA): TGTGCCAGCAGTTTATTGGGGGGAAGCCCTACACAGTCGGATACGCAGTATTTT.

The chain is built from TRBV30 and TRBJ1-3; D gene ambiguous. The CDR3 length is 13 residues. Trimming cost V 7 bases and J 2 bases, with 12 bases left between them. Germline CDR1 GTSNPN, CDR2 SVGIG (reference sequence). CDR3 sequence: CASLSGPGNTIYF. The CDR3 region has the DNA TGTGCCTCCTTGAGTGGGCCTGGAAACACCATATATTTT.

V gene TRBV5-4 combines with J gene TRBJ2-7; 7 nucleotides align to TRBD2. Per germline, CDR1 SGHNT and CDR2 YYREEE (reference sequence). Unmatched junction bases numbered 0, after V lost 0 bases and J lost 0 bases. There are 14 residues in the CDR3. The CDR3 loop is CASSLGLASYEQYF. CDR3 in DNA: TGTGCCAGCAGCTTGGGACTAGCCTCCTACGAGCAGTACTTC.

V and J are TRBV5-1 and TRBJ1-1, with 9 positions matching TRBD1. Germline CDR1 is SGHRS and CDR2 is YFSETQ. There are 14 residues in the CDR3. V was clipped by 5 bases and J by 4 bases; unmatched bases: 6. The CDR3 loop is CASSAGTGITEAFF. Here the CDR3 DNA reads TGCGCCAGCAGTGCCGGGACAGGGATCACTGAAGCTTTCTTT.

The rearrangement links TRBV5-1 to TRBJ1-1; 9 nucleotides match TRBD1. The CDR3 covers 16 residues. Trimming cost V 3 bases and J 1 base; bases outside gene matches: 7. In germline, CDR1 is SGHRS, CDR2 YFSETQ. CDR3 residues: CASSSDRGFGNTEAFF. The DNA of the CDR3 is TGCGCCAGCAGCTCCGACAGGGGGTTTGGGAACACTGAAGCTTTCTTT. The variable domain in full, completed from reference TRBV5-1 and TRBJ1-1, reads KAGVTQTPRYLIKTRGQQVTLSCSPISGHRSVSWYQQTPGQGLQFLFEYFSETQRNKGNFPGRFSGRQFSNSRSEMNVSTLELGDSALYLCASSSDRGFGNTEAFFGQGTRLTVV.

This clone has more than one count but fewer than ten. The rearrangement uses TRBV7-2 and TRBJ1-2; unclear D gene. This CDR3 contains 18 residues. V was cut by 0 bases and J by 8 bases, with 25 bases left in between. CDR1 and CDR2 (germline): SGHTA, FQGNSA. CDR3 in DNA: TGTGCCAGCAGCTTAGCTCGTGTAGGCCGGGAAGCCGGTGGGGGCTACACCTTC. As protein: CASSLARVGREAGGGYTF.

This clone was seen a few times. The rearrangement links TRBV5-4 to TRBJ1-2, with 9 bases matching TRBD1. Germline CDR1 and CDR2: SGHNT and YYREEE (reference sequence). The CDR3 is 14 residues long. The trim removed 7 bases at V and 7 bases at J, leaving 11 bases unmatched. This CDR3 reads CASLSRDRAGGYTF. Here the CDR3 DNA reads TGTGCCAGCCTGTCCCGGGACAGGGCGGGTGGCTACACCTTC.

The chain is built from TRBV7-2 and TRBJ2-2, with D hard to call. From germline, CDR1 is SGHTA and CDR2 FQGNSA. V gave up 5 bases and J gave up 8 bases, with 18 bases separating them. The CDR3 is 15 residues long. This chain's CDR3 is CASSPWQRMAGELFF. DNA of the CDR3: TGTGCCAGCAGCCCCTGGCAACGTATGGCGGGGGAGCTGTTTTTT.

The chain employs TRBV6-5 and TRBJ2-3; unclear D gene. The CDR3 length is 12 residues. From germline, CDR1 is MNHEY and CDR2 SVGAGI. The V gene lost 6 bases and the J gene lost 2 bases, with 6 bases spanning the gap. In nucleotides, the CDR3 is TGTGCCAGCAGGAGCGCCACAGATACGCAGTATTTT. Residues: CASRSATDTQYF.

Only a few counts were recorded for this clone. The genes are TRBV6-1 and TRBJ2-1; 11 bases agree with TRBD2. From germline, CDR1 is MNHNS and CDR2 SASEGT. V dropped 1 base and J dropped 6; count of bases not matched to a gene: 5. The CDR3 totals 16 residues. The CDR3 DNA follows: TGTGCCAGCAGTGAAGGACTAGCGGGACTCGGCAATGAGCAGTTCTTC. Protein: CASSEGLAGLGNEQFF.